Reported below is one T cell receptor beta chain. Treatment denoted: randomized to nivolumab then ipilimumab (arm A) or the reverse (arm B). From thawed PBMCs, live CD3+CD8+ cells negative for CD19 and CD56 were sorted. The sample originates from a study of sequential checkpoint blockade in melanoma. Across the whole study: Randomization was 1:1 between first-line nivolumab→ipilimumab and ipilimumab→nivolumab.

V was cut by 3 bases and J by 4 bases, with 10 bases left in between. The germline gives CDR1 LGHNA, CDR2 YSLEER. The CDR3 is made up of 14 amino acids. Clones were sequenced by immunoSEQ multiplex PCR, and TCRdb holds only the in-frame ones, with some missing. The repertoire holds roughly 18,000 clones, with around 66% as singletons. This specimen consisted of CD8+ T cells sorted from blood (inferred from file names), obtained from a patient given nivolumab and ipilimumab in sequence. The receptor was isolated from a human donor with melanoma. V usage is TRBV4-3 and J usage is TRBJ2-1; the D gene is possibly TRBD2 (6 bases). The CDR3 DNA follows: TGCGCCAGCAGCCACCGGGAGTTTTACAATGAGCAGTTCTTC. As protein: CASSHREFYNEQFF.